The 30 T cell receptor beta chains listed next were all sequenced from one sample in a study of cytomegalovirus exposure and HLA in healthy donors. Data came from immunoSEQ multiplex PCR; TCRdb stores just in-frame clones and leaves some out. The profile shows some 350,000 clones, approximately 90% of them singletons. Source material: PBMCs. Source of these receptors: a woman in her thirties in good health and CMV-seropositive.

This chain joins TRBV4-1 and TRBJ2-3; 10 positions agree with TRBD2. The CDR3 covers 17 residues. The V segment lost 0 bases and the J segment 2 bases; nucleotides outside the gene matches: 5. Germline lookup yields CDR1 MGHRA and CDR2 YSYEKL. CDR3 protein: CASSQDYLAGATDTQYF. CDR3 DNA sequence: TGCGCCAGCAGCCAAGATTATCTAGCGGGAGCCACAGATACGCAGTATTTT.

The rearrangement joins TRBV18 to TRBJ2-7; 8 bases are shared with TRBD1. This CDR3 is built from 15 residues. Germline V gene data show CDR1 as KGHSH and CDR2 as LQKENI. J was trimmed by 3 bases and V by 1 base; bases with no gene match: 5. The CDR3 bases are TGTGCCAGCTCACCACAGGACAGGGTTATCTACGAGCAGTACTTC. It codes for CASSPQDRVIYEQYF.

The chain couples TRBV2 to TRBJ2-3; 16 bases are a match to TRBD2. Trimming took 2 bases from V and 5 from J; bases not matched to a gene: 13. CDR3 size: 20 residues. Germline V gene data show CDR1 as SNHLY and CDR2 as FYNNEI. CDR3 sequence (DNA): TGTGCCAGCAGTGAACGAATCCCCGGGACTAGCGGGGGGGCATTAGATACGCAGTATTTT. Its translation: CASSERIPGTSGGALDTQYF. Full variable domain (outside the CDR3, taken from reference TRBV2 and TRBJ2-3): EPEVTQTPSHQVTQMGQEVILRCVPISNHLYFYWYRQILGQKVEFLVSFYNNEISEKSEIFDDQFSVERPDGSNFTLKIRSTKLEDSAMYFCASSERIPGTSGGALDTQYFGPGTRLTVL.

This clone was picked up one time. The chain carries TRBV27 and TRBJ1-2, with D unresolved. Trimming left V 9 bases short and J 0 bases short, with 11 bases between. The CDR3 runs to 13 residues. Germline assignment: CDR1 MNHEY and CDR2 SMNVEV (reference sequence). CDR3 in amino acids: CASALQTNYGYTF. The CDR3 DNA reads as TGTGCCAGTGCTCTGCAAACTAACTATGGCTACACCTTC.

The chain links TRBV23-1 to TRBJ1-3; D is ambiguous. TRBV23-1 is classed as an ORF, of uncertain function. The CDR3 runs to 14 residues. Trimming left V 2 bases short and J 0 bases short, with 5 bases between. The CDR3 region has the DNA TGCGCCAGCAGTCAAGCGTGCTCTGGAAACACCATATATTTT. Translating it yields CASSQACSGNTIYF.

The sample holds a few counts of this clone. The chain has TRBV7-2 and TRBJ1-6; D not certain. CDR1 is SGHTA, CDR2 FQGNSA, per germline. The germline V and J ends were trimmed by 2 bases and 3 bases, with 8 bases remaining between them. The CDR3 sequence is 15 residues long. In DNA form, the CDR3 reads TGTGCCAGCAGCTTATCCTTAAACTATAATTCACCCCTCCACTTT. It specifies CASSLSLNYNSPLHF.

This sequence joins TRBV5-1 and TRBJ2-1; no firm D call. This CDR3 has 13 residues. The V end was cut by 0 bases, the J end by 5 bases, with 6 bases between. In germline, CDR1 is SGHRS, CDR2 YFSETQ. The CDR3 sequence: CASSLGLDNEQFF. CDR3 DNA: TGCGCCAGCAGCTTGGGACTTGACAATGAGCAGTTCTTC. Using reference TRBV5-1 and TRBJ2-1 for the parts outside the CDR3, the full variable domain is KAGVTQTPRYLIKTRGQQVTLSCSPISGHRSVSWYQQTPGQGLQFLFEYFSETQRNKGNFPGRFSGRQFSNSRSEMNVSTLELGDSALYLCASSLGLDNEQFFGPGTRLTVL.

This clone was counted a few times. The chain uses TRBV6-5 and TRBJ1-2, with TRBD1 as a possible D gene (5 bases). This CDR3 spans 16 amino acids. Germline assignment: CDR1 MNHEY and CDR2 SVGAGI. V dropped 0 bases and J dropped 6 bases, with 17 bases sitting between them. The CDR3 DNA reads TGTGCCAGCAGTTACTCTGCGGGGCAGCCCGGGGATGGCTACACCTTC. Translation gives CASSYSAGQPGDGYTF.

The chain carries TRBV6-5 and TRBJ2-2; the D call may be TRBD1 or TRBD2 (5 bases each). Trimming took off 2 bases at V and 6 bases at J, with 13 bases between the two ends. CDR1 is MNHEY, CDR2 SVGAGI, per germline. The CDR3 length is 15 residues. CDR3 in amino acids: CASSYEGPRPGELFF. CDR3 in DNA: TGTGCCAGCAGTTACGAGGGGCCGCGTCCCGGGGAGCTGTTTTTT.

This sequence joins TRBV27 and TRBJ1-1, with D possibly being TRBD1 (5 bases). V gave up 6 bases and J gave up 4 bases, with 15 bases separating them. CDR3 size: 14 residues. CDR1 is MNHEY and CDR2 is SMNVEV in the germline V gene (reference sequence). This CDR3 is CASRGREGFTEAFF. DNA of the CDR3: TGTGCCAGCAGGGGACGAGAGGGTTTCACTGAAGCTTTCTTT.

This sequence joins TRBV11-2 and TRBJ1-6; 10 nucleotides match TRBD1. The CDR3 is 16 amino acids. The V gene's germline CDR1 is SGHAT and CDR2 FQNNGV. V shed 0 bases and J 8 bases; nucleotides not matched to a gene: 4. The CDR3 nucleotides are TGTGCCAGCAGCTTAGAGGGACAGGGGACAGATTCACCCCTCCACTTT. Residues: CASSLEGQGTDSPLHF. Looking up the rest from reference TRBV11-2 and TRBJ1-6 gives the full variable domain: EAGVAQSPRYKIIEKRQSVAFWCNPISGHATLYWYQQILGQGPKLLIQFQNNGVVDDSQLPKDRFSAERLKGVDSTLKIQPAKLEDSAVYLCASSLEGQGTDSPLHFGNGTRLTVT.

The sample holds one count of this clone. CDR3 coding DNA: TGTGCCAGCAGTGGCCAGAGGGGAGGAACCAAAAACATTCAGTACTTC. Amino acids: CASSGQRGGTKNIQYF. V is TRBV2 and J is TRBJ2-4; D perhaps matches TRBD2 (6 bases). Trimming cost V 4 bases and J 2 bases, with 15 bases left between them. The CDR3 loop spans 16 amino acids. Germline V lookup: CDR1 SNHLY, CDR2 FYNNEI.

CDR3 sequence (DNA): TGCAGTGCTCCCGCCTACGAGCCCCAGCATTTT. It codes for CSAPAYEPQHF. V is TRBV20-1 and J is TRBJ1-5; D is unclear. The germline V gene has CDR1 DFQATT and CDR2 SNEGSKA (reference sequence). CDR3 size: 11 residues. V lost 5 bases and J 8 bases, leaving 10 bases between the germline ends.

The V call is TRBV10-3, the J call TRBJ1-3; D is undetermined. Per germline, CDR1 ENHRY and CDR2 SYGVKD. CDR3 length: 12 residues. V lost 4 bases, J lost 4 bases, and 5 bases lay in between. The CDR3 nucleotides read TGTGCCATCAGTGTACCCGGAAACACCATATATTTT. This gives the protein CAISVPGNTIYF.

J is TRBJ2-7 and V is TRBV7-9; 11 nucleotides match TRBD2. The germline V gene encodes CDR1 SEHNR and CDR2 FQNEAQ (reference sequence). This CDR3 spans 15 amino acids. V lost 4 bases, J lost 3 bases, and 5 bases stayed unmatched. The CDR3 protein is CASSSTSGGVYEQYF. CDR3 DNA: TGTGCCAGCAGCTCCACTAGCGGGGGAGTCTACGAGCAGTACTTC.

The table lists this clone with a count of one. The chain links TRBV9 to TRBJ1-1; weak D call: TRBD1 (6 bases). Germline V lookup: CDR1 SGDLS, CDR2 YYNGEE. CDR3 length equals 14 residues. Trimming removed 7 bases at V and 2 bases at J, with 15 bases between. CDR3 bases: TGTGCCAGCGCCACGCCGGGGACAAACACTGAAGCTTTCTTT. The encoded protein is CASATPGTNTEAFF.

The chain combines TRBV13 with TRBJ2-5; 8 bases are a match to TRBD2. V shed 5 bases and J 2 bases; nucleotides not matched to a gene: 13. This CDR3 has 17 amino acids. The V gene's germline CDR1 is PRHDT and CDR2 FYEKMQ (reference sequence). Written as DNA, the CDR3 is TGTGCCAGCAGCCCGGCCGGTATTAGCGGGAATCAAGAGACCCAGTACTTC. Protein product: CASSPAGISGNQETQYF.

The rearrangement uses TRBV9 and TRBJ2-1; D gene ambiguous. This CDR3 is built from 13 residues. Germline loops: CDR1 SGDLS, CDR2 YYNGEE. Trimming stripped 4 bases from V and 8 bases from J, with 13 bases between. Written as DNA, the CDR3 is TGTGCCAGCAGCCCCCCAAGCAGTCATGAGCAGTTCTTC. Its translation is CASSPPSSHEQFF.

The CDR3 protein is CASSSRGLGDTQYF. The CDR3 DNA follows: TGTGCCAGCAGCTCCAGGGGGCTGGGGGATACGCAGTATTTT. V usage is TRBV11-3 and J usage is TRBJ2-3, with 8 bases that match TRBD1. V lost 4 bases, J lost 6 bases, and 6 bases stayed unmatched. The CDR3 consists of 14 residues. Germline V CDR1 and CDR2: SGHNT, YENEEA.

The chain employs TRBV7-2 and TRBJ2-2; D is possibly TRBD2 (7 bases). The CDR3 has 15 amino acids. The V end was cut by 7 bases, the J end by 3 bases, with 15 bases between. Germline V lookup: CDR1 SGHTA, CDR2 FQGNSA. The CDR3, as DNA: TGTGCCAGCAACCTAGAGGGGGGGTACACCGGGGAGCTGTTTTTT. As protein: CASNLEGGYTGELFF.

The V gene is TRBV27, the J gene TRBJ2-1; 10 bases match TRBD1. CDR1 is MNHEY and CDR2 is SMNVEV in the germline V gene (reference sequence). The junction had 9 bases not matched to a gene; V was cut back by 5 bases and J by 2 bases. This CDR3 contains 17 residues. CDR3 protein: CASSLQVGTGAYNEQFF. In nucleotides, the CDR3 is TGTGCCAGCAGTCTTCAGGTGGGGACAGGGGCCTACAATGAGCAGTTCTTC.

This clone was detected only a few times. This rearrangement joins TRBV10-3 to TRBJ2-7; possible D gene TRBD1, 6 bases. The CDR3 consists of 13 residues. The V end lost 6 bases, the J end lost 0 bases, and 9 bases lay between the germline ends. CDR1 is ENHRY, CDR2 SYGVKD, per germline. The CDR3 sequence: CAIRVDSSYEQYF. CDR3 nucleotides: TGTGCCATCAGGGTGGACAGCTCCTACGAGCAGTACTTC.

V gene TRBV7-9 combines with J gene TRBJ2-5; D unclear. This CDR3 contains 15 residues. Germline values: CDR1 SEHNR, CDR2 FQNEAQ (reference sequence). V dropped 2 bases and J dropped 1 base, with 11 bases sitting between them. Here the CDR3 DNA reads TGTGCCAGCAGCTTACTAGGGCAGGTCCAAGAGACCCAGTACTTC. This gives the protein CASSLLGQVQETQYF. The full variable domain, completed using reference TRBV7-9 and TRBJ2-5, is DTGVSQNPRHKITKRGQNVTFRCDPISEHNRLYWYRQTLGQGPEFLTYFQNEAQLEKSRLLSDRFSAERPKGSFSTLEIQRTEQGDSAMYLCASSLLGQVQETQYFGPGTRLLVL.

DNA for the CDR3: TGTGCCTGGAGTTTTGGGGTAACTGAAGCTTTCTTT. Protein sequence: CAWSFGVTEAFF. The rearrangement links TRBV30 to TRBJ1-1; D is uncertain. Germline V gene lookup returns CDR1 GTSNPN and CDR2 SVGIG (reference sequence). The length of the CDR3 is 12 residues. Deletions cut 2 bases from V and 5 bases from J, with 9 bases between.

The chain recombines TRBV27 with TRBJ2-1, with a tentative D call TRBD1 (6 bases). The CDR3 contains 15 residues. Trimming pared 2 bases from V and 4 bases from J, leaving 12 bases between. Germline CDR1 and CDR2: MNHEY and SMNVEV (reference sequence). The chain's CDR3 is CASSLAGTPYNEQFF. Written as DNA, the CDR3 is TGTGCCAGCAGTTTAGCAGGGACACCTTACAATGAGCAGTTCTTC.

In DNA form, the CDR3 reads TGTGCCAGTAGTGCCTCAGGGGCTTACGAGCAGTACTTC. As protein: CASSASGAYEQYF. The chain is built from TRBV19 and TRBJ2-7, with D tentatively TRBD1 (6 bases). Between the trimmed V and J ends, which lost 5 bases and 4 bases, there was a span of 12 bases. CDR1 and CDR2 from the germline V gene are LNHDA and SQIVND (reference sequence). This CDR3 has 13 amino acids.

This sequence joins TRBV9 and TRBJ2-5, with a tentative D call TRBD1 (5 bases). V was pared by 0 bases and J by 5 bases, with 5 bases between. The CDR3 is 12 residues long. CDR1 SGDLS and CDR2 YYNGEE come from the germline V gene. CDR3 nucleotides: TGTGCCAGCAGCGTAGCAGGGGAGACCCAGTACTTC. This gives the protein CASSVAGETQYF. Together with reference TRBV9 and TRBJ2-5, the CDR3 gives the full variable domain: DSGVTQTPKHLITATGQRVTLRCSPRSGDLSVYWYQQSLDQGLQFLIQYYNGEERAKGNILERFSAQQFPDLHSELNLSSLELGDSALYFCASSVAGETQYFGPGTRLLVL.

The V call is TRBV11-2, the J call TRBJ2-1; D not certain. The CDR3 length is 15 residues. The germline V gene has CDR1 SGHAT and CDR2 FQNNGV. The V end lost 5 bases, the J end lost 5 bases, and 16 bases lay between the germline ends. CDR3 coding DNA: TGTGCCAGCAGCCCCGACACCTACACCAACAATGAGCAGTTCTTC. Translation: CASSPDTYTNNEQFF. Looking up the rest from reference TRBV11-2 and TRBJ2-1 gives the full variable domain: EAGVAQSPRYKIIEKRQSVAFWCNPISGHATLYWYQQILGQGPKLLIQFQNNGVVDDSQLPKDRFSAERLKGVDSTLKIQPAKLEDSAVYLCASSPDTYTNNEQFFGPGTRLTVL.

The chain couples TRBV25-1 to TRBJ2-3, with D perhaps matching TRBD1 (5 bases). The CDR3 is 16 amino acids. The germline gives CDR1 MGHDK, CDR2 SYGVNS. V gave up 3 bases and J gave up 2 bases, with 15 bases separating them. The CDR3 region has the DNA TGTGCCAGCAGTGATCCCGCAGGGTTCCTCACAGATACGCAGTATTTT. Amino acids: CASSDPAGFLTDTQYF. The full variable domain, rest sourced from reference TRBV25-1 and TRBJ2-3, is EADIYQTPRYLVIGTGKKITLECSQTMGHDKMYWYQQDPGMELHLIHYSYGVNSTEKGDLSSESTVSRIRTEHFPLTLESARPSHTSQYLCASSDPAGFLTDTQYFGPGTRLTVL.

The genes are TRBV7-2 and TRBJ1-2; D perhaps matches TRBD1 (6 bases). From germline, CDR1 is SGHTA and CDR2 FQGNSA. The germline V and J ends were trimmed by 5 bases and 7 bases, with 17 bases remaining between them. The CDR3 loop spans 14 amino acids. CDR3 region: CASSVTGISFGYTF. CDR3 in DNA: TGTGCCAGCAGCGTAACAGGGATTTCATTTGGCTACACCTTC.